This TCR beta chain derives from a study of T cell repertoires in cytomegalovirus infection. Study summary: Through public TCR beta signatures, both CMV infection and matching HLA type were indicated. General study findings and limits: HLA-C-restricted TCR beta clonotypes specific for CMV led the ex vivo response. There were carriers of CMV plus the relevant HLA, and cumulative public TCR beta family frequency identified them.

The J segment lost 4 bases and the V segment lost 2 bases, leaving 4 bases of the junction unmatched. Per germline, CDR1 MNHEY and CDR2 SVGEGT. The CDR3 has 15 amino acids. MiXCR, applied by TCRdb to the reads, yields one record per CDR3 protein. The data show about 530,000 distinct CDR3 sequences, about 25% seen once. Points on this clonotype: Its target is not known.

This chain connects TRBV6-2 or TRBV6-3 to TRBJ2-7, with TRBD2 identical over 11 bases. The origin of this receptor is a human donor in good health (CMV status not recorded). Some clones in this sample may be carry-over from other donors' samples. Sequencing was performed on PBMCs. The CDR3 region is CASSYLGLAGYEQYF. DNA for the CDR3: TGTGCCAGCAGTTACCTCGGACTAGCGGGTTACGAGCAGTACTTC.